This TCR beta chain was recorded in a study of cytomegalovirus exposure and HLA in healthy donors. Study-wide results and limits: Presence/absence comparisons presumed near-even sequencing depth among donors. Analyzed later, most CMV-associated TCR beta chains appeared HLA-restricted.

Researchers ran the PCR with 60 Vbeta and 13 Jbeta primers. Under the authors' procedure: Later reanalysis found about 78 million unique TCR beta chains, around 10 million of them shared. Sequencing was performed with immunoSEQ multiplex PCR; in TCRdb, only in-frame clones are kept and a portion is missing. V and J calls and clone size follow that table, whereas D and trimming were derived from the DNA. This sample has some 110,000 clones, with 55% to 65% found just once. In the case of this clone: The antigen remains unidentified.

The material sequenced was PBMCs. The receptor's source is a woman in her 30s in good health and CMV-seronegative.

The DNA for the CDR3 is TGTGCCTGGAGTGACCAGGGACAGATCTATGGCTACACCTTC. Protein sequence: CAWSDQGQIYGYTF. This chain uses TRBV30 with TRBJ1-2; the match to TRBD1 covers 7 bases. Germline trimming cut 1 base from V and 4 bases from J; bases unmatched to any gene: 6. The CDR3 is 14 amino acids. Germline V lookup: CDR1 GTSNPN, CDR2 SVGIG (reference sequence). Using reference TRBV30 and TRBJ1-2 for the parts outside the CDR3, the full variable domain is SQTIHQWPATLVQPVGSPLSLECTVEGTSNPNLYWYRQAAGRGLQLLFYSVGIGQISSEVPQNLSASRPQDRQFILSSKKLLLSDSGFYLCAWSDQGQIYGYTFGSGTRLTVV.